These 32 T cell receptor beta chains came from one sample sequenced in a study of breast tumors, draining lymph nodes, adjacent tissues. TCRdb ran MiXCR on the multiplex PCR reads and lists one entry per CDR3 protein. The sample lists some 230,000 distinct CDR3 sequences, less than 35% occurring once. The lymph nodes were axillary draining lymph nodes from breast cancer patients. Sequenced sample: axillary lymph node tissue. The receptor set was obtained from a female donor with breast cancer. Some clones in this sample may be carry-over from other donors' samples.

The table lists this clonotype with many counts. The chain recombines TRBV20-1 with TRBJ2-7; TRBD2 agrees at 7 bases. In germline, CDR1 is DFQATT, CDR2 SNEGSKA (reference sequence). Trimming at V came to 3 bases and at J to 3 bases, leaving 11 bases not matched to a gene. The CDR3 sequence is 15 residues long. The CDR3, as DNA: TGCAGTGCTAGTGGGGGAGGGAGCCTGATCTACGAGCAGTACTTC. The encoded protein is CSASGGGSLIYEQYF.

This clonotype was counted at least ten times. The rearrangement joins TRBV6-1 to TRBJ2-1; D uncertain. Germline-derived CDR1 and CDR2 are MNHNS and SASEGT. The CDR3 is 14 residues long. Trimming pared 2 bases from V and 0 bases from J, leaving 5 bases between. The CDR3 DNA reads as TGTGCCAGCAGTGAACTCAGCTCCTACAATGAGCAGTTCTTC. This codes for CASSELSSYNEQFF.

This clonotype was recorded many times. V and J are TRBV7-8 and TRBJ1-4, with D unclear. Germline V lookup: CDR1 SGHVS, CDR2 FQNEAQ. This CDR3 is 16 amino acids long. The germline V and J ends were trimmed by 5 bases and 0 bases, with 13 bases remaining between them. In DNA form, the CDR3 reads TGTGCCAGCAGCCGTCACAGAATACCAACTAATGAAAAACTGTTTTTT. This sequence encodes CASSRHRIPTNEKLFF.

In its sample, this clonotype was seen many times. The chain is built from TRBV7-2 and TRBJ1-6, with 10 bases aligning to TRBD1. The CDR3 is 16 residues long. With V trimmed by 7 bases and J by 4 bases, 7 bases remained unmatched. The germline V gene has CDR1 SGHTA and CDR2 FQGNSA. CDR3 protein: CASTKTGGVYNSPLHF. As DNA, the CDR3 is TGTGCCAGCACCAAGACAGGGGGCGTTTATAATTCACCCCTCCACTTT.

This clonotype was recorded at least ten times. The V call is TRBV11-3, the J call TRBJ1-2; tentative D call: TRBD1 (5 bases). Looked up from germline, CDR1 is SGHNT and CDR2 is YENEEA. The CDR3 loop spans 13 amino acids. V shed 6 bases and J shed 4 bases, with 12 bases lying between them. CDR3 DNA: TGTGCCAGCAGACCCAGGGAACCCTATGGCTACACCTTC. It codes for CASRPREPYGYTF.

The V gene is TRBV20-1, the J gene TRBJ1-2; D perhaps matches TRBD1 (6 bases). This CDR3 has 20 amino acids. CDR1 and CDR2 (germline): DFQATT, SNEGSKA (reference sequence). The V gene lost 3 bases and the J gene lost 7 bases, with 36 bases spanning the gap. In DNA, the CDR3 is TGCAGTGCTAGTAGGGGGAGCTCTAGAGACCCGACCGCCCTGGGGGGTGGCTACACCTTC. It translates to CSASRGSSRDPTALGGGYTF.

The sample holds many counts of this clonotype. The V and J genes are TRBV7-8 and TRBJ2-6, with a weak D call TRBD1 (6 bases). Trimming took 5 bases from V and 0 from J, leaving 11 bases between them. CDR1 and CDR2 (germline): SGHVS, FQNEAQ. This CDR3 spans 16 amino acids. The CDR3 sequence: CASSVNRVSGANVLTF. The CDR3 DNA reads TGTGCCAGCAGCGTAAACAGGGTCTCTGGGGCCAACGTCCTGACTTTC. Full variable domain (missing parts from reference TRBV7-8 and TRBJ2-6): GAGVSQSPRYKVAKRGQDVALRCDPISGHVSLFWYQQALGQGPEFLTYFQNEAQLDKSGLPSDRFFAERPEGSVSTLKIQRTQQEDSAVYLCASSVNRVSGANVLTFGAGSRLTVL.

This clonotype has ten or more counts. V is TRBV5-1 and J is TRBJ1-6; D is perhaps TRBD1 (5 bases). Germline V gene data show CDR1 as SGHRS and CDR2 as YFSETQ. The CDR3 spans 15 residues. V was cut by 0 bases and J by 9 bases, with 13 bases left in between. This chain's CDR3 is CASSLDPGESSPLHF. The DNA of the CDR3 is TGCGCCAGCAGCTTGGATCCGGGGGAGAGTTCACCCCTCCACTTT. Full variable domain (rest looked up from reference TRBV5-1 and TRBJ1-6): KAGVTQTPRYLIKTRGQQVTLSCSPISGHRSVSWYQQTPGQGLQFLFEYFSETQRNKGNFPGRFSGRQFSNSRSEMNVSTLELGDSALYLCASSLDPGESSPLHFGNGTRLTVT.

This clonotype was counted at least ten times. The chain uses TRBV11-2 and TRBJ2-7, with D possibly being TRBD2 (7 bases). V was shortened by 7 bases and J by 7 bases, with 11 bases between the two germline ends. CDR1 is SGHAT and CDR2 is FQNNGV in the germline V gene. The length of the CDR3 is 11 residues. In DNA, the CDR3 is TGTGCCAGCAAAAGGGGGGGGGAGCAGTACTTC. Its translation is CASKRGGEQYF.

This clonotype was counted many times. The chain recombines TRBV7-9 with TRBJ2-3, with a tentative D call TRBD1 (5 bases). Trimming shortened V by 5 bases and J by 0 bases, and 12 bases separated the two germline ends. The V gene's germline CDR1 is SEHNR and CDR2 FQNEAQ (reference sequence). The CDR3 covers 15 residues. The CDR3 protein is CASSNRQTSTDTQYF. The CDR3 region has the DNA TGTGCCAGCAGCAACAGACAGACTAGCACAGATACGCAGTATTTT.

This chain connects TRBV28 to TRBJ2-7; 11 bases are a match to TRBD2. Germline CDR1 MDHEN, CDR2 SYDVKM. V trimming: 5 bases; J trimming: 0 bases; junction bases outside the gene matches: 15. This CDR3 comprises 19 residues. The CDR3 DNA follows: TGTGCCAGCAGTACCCCGGGACTAGCGGAAATTATTCGCTCCTACGAGCAGTACTTC. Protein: CASSTPGLAEIIRSYEQYF.

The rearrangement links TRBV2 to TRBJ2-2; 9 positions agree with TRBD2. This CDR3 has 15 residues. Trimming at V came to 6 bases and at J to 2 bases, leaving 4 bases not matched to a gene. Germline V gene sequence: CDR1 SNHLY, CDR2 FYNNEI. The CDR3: CASRGGLANTGELFF. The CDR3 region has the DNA TGTGCCAGCAGAGGGGGACTAGCTAACACCGGGGAGCTGTTTTTT. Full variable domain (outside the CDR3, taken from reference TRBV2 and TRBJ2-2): EPEVTQTPSHQVTQMGQEVILRCVPISNHLYFYWYRQILGQKVEFLVSFYNNEISEKSEIFDDQFSVERPDGSNFTLKIRSTKLEDSAMYFCASRGGLANTGELFFGEGSRLTVL.

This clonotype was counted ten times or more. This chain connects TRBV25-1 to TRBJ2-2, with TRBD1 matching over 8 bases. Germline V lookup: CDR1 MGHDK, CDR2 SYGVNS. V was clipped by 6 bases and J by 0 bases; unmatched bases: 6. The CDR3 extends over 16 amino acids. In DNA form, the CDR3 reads TGTGCCAGCAGACGGGACAGGACCTCGAACACCGGGGAGCTGTTTTTT. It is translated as CASRRDRTSNTGELFF.

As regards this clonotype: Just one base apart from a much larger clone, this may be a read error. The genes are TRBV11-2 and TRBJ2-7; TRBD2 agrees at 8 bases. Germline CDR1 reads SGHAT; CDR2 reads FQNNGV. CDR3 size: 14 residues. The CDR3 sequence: CASSSIAGTYGQYF. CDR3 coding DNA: TGTGCCAGCAGCTCAATAGCGGGGACCTACGGGCAGTACTTC.

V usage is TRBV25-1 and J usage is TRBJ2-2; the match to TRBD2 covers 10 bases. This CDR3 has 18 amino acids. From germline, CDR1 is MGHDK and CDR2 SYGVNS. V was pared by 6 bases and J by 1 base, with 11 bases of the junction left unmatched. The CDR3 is CASSASGLALRNTGELFF. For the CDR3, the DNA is TGTGCCAGCAGCGCCTCGGGACTAGCGCTACGGAACACCGGGGAGCTGTTTTTT.

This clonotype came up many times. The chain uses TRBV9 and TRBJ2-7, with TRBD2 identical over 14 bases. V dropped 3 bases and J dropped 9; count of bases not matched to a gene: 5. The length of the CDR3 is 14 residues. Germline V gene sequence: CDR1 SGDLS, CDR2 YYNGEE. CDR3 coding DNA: TGTGCCAGCAGCGCGACTAGCGGGAGGGCCGTGCAGTACTTC. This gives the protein CASSATSGRAVQYF.

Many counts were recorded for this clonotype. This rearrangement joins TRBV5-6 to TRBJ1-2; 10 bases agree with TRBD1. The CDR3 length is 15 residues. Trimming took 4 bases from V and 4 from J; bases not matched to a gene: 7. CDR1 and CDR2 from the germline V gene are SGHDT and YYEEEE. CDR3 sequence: CASSVDRGEGYGYTF. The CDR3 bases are TGTGCCAGCAGCGTGGACAGGGGGGAGGGCTATGGCTACACCTTC.

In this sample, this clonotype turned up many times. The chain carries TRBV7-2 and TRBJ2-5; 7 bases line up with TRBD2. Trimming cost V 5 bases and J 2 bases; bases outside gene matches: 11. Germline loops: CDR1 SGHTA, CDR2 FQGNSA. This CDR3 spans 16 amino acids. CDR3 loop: CASSPQRSGAQETQYF. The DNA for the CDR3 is TGTGCCAGCAGCCCGCAGAGAAGCGGGGCACAAGAGACCCAGTACTTC. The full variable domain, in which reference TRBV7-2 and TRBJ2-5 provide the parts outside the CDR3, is GAGVSQSPSNKVTEKGKDVELRCDPISGHTALYWYRQSLGQGLEFLIYFQGNSAPDKSGLPSDRFSAERTGGSVSTLTIQRTQQEDSAVYLCASSPQRSGAQETQYFGPGTRLLVL.

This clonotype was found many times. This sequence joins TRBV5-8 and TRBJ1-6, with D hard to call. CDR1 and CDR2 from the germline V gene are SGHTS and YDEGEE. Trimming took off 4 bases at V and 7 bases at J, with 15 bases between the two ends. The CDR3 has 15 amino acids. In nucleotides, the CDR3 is TGTGCCAGCAGCCGGCAGGACGGATCAAATTCACCCCTCCACTTT. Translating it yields CASSRQDGSNSPLHF.

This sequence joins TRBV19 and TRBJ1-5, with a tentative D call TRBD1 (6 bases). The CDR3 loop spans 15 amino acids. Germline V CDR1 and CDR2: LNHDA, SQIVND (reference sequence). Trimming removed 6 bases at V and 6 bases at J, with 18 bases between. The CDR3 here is CASSGGGHSAQPQHF. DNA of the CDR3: TGTGCCAGTAGCGGGGGGGGACATAGTGCTCAGCCCCAGCATTTT.

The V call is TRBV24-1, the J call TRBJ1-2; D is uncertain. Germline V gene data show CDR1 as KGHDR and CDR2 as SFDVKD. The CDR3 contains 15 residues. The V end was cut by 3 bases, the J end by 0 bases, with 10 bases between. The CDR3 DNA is TGTGCCACCAGTGATATGACCCTCACTAACTATGGCTACACCTTC. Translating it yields CATSDMTLTNYGYTF.

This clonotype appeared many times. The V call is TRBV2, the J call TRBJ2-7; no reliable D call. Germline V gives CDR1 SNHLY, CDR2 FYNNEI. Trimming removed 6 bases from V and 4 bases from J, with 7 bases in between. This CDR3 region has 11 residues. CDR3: CASRRGYEQYF. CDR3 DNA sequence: TGTGCCAGCAGAAGAGGTTACGAGCAGTACTTC.

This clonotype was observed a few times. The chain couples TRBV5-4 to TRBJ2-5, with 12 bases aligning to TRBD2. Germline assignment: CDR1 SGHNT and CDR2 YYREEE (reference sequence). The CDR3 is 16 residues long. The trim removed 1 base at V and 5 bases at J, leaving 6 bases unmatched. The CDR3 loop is CASSLTLAGGGETQYF. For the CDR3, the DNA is TGTGCCAGCAGCTTGACACTAGCGGGGGGAGGGGAGACCCAGTACTTC.

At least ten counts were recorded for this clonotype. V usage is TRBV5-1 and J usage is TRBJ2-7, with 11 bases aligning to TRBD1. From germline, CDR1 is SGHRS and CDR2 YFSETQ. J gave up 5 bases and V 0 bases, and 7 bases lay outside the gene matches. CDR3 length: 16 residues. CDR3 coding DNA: TGCGCCAGCAGCTTGGCGTTAGGACAGGGGGCCCACGAGCAGTACTTC. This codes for CASSLALGQGAHEQYF.

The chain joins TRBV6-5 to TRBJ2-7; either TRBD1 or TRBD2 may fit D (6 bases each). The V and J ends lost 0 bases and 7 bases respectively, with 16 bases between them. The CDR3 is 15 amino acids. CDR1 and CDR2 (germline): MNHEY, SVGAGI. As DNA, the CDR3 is TGTGCCAGCAGTTACTCTAGGTGGGGGGCTGGTGAGCAGTACTTC. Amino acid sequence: CASSYSRWGAGEQYF.

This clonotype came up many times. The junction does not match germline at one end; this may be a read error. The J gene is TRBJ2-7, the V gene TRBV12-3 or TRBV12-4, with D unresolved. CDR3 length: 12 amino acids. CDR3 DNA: TGTGCCAGCGGTTTGGGGTACTACGAGCAGTACTTC. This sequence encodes CASGLGYYEQYF.

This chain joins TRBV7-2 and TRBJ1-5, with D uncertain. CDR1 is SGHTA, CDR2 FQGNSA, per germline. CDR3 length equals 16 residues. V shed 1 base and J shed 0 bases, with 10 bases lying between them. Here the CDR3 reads CASSLVEAYSNQPQHF. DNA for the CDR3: TGTGCCAGCAGCTTAGTGGAGGCCTATAGCAATCAGCCCCAGCATTTT.

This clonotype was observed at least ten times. The DNA of the CDR3 is TGCAGTGCTAGACTGTTAGGGCTAGCGGGGCGCAATGAGCAGTTCTTC. This encodes CSARLLGLAGRNEQFF. V and J are TRBV20-1 and TRBJ2-1; 9 nucleotides agree with TRBD2. Germline V gives CDR1 DFQATT, CDR2 SNEGSKA (reference sequence). Trimming cost V 2 bases and J 6 bases; bases outside gene matches: 11. The CDR3 covers 16 residues.

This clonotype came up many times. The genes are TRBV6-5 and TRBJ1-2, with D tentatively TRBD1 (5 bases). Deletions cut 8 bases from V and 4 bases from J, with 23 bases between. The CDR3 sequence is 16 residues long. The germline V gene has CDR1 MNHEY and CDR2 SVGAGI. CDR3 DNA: TGTGCCAGCTTCGGCCCTAGACAGCCCGCTAGCTATGGCTACACCTTC. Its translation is CASFGPRQPASYGYTF.

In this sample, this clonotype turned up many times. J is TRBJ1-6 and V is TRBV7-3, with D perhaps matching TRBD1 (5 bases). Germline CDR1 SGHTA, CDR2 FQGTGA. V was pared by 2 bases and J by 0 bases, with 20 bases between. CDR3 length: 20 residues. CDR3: CASSLRDVRDLSSYNSPLHF. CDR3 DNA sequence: TGTGCCAGCAGCTTACGGGACGTTCGAGACCTTAGCTCCTATAATTCACCCCTCCACTTT. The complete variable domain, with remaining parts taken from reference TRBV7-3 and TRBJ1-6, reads GAGVSQTPSNKVTEKGKYVELRCDPISGHTALYWYRQSLGQGPEFLIYFQGTGAADDSGLPNDRFFAVRPEGSVSTLKIQRTERGDSAVYLCASSLRDVRDLSSYNSPLHFGNGTRLTVT.

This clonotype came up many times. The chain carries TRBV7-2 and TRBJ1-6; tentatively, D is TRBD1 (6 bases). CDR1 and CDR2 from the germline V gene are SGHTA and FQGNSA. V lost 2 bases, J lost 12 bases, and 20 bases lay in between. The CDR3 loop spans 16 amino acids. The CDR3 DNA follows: TGTGCCAGCAGCTTATGGCGGTCCTCCCGGGGGCGACCCCTCCACTTT. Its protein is CASSLWRSSRGRPLHF.

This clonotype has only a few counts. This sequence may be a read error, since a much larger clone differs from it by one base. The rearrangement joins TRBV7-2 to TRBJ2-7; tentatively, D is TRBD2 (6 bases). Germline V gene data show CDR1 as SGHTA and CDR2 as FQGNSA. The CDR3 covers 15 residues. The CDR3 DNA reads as TGTGCCAGCAGCTTAGCGGGGGGTCTTATCTACGAGCAGCACTTC. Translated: CASSLAGGLIYEQHF. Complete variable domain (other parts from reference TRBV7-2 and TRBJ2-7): GAGVSQSPSNKVTEKGKDVELRCDPISGHTALYWYRQSLGQGLEFLIYFQGNSAPDKSGLPSDRFSAERTGGSVSTLTIQRTQQEDSAVYLCASSLAGGLIYEQHFGPGTRLTVT.